The T cell receptor beta chain described here comes from a study of T cell repertoires in cytomegalovirus infection. Study-level background: CMV epitopes, recently identified HLA-C-restricted and well-studied HLA-B-restricted, were used. Indicated by public TCR beta signatures were CMV infection and matching HLA type. Study observations and caveats: Individuals carrying CMV plus the relevant HLA were identified by cumulative frequency of public TCR beta families.

This clonotype was counted only a few times. Its antigen is unidentified. TCRdb called the reads again in MiXCR, with one record for every CDR3 protein. The sample has around 540,000 distinct CDR3 sequences, around a third seen once. The ends lost 6 bases at V and 8 bases at J; junction bases unmatched: 13. The CDR3 extends over 17 amino acids. Germline-derived CDR1 and CDR2 are MNHEY and SVGEGT. The material sequenced was cultured PBMCs, taken from culture after CMV antigen stimulation. The chain carries TRBV6-2 or TRBV6-3 and TRBJ2-2; TRBD2 matches at 12 bases. This TCR derives from a human donor in good health (CMV status not recorded). Some clones in this sample may be carry-over from other donors' samples. CDR3 in amino acids: CASRSPSGRANSGELFF. Here the CDR3 DNA reads TGTGCCAGCAGAAGCCCTAGCGGGAGGGCTAACTCAGGGGAGCTGTTTTTT.